These 28 T cell receptor beta chains originate from one sample sequenced in a study of shared clonotypes between healthy human individuals. Only in-frame clones appear in the TCRdb table, and some are missing; sequencing was by immunoSEQ multiplex PCR. Among 400,000 to 600,000 clones listed, 90% to 97% were seen once. What was sequenced was naive CD4+ T cells sorted from blood. Described subset: CD45RA+ positively selected. Every receptor here comes from a young woman in good health.

The rearrangement uses TRBV6-5 and TRBJ2-5; TRBD1 agrees at 8 bases. J gave up 5 bases and V 6 bases, and 11 bases lay outside the gene matches. CDR1 and CDR2 (germline): MNHEY, SVGAGI. The CDR3 is 15 amino acids. This CDR3 is CASRPGPDRGETQYF. The DNA for the CDR3 is TGTGCCAGCAGGCCGGGACCCGACAGGGGTGAGACCCAGTACTTC.

CDR3 loop: CASSLGLDTIYF. Written as DNA, the CDR3 is TGTGCCAGCAGCTTAGGGCTCGACACCATATATTTT. The chain joins TRBV11-2 to TRBJ1-3; D is undetermined. The CDR3 covers 12 residues. The germline V and J ends were trimmed by 1 base and 8 bases, with 6 bases remaining between them. Germline CDR1 SGHAT, CDR2 FQNNGV.

The sample holds a few counts of this clone. The chain employs TRBV7-9 and TRBJ1-1, with 7 bases identical to TRBD1. Germline CDR1 SEHNR, CDR2 FQNEAQ (reference sequence). This CDR3 has 13 residues. J gave up 4 bases and V 3 bases, and 2 bases lay outside the gene matches. Here the CDR3 reads CASSLTGSTEAFF. The CDR3 bases are TGTGCCAGCAGCTTGACAGGGAGCACTGAAGCTTTCTTT.

The chain employs TRBV7-2 and TRBJ2-2; D might be TRBD1 (5 bases). The CDR3 consists of 15 residues. The germline CDR1 and CDR2 sequences are SGHTA and FQGNSA. V lost 5 bases and J 6 bases, leaving 16 bases between the germline ends. The chain's CDR3 is CASSAKQELPGELFF. The CDR3 bases are TGTGCCAGCAGCGCGAAACAGGAGTTACCCGGGGAGCTGTTTTTT.

The chain uses TRBV5-1 and TRBJ2-1, with 10 bases identical to TRBD2. The germline gives CDR1 SGHRS, CDR2 YFSETQ. The CDR3 spans 16 residues. V was pared by 0 bases and J by 5 bases, with 5 bases of the junction left unmatched. CDR3 amino acids: CASSLARTSGHNEQFF. Here the CDR3 DNA reads TGCGCCAGCAGCTTGGCGAGGACTAGCGGTCACAATGAGCAGTTCTTC.

This chain joins TRBV28 and TRBJ2-7; 7 positions match TRBD1. Germline values: CDR1 MDHEN, CDR2 SYDVKM. After removal of 4 bases from V and 4 bases from J, the junction contained 16 bases not matched to a gene. This CDR3 spans 17 amino acids. As DNA, the CDR3 is TGTGCCAGCAGTTCCTCAACCCGGACAGGCCTCCGTTACGAGCAGTACTTC. Translated, it gives CASSSSTRTGLRYEQYF.

J is TRBJ2-7 and V is TRBV15; D possibly matches TRBD1 or TRBD2 (7 bases each). CDR3 length: 17 residues. The V end was cut by 5 bases, the J end by 0 bases, with 20 bases between. Germline V gene data show CDR1 as LNHNV and CDR2 as YYDKDF (reference sequence). The CDR3 here is CATSPGGYRGYSYEQYF. The CDR3 coding sequence is TGTGCCACCAGCCCCGGGGGGTACAGGGGCTACTCCTACGAGCAGTACTTC.

Only one count was recorded for this clone. This rearrangement joins TRBV19 to TRBJ2-2; 7 bases align to TRBD2. In germline, CDR1 is LNHDA, CDR2 SQIVND (reference sequence). The CDR3 runs 14 residues. Trimming removed 6 bases from V and 0 bases from J; junction bases left unmatched: 1. The CDR3: CASRLAANTGELFF. CDR3 in DNA: TGTGCCAGTAGGCTAGCGGCGAACACCGGGGAGCTGTTTTTT.

The rearrangement links TRBV9 to TRBJ1-5; 7 bases align to TRBD1. The CDR3 contains 15 residues. Per germline, CDR1 SGDLS and CDR2 YYNGEE. The V gene end was trimmed by 4 bases and the J gene end by 4 bases; junction bases not matched to a gene: 8. The CDR3 loop is CASSPRGGENQPQHF. DNA of the CDR3: TGTGCCAGCAGCCCCCGAGGGGGCGAGAATCAGCCCCAGCATTTT.

This clone appeared a single time. The chain carries TRBV7-2 and TRBJ2-7; no clear D gene. The CDR3 runs 14 residues. V lost 2 bases, J lost 7 bases, and 15 bases lay in between. CDR1 and CDR2 (germline): SGHTA, FQGNSA. The CDR3 sequence: CASSLSATSLEQYF. The CDR3 bases are TGTGCCAGCAGCTTATCCGCCACGTCCTTGGAGCAGTACTTC.

The chain uses TRBV28 and TRBJ1-1; 7 nucleotides align to TRBD1. CDR1 and CDR2 from the germline V gene are MDHEN and SYDVKM. V was clipped by 7 bases and J by 0 bases; unmatched bases: 14. The CDR3 covers 17 residues. As DNA, the CDR3 is TGTGCCAGCATAACCTTCGGGAAAGGGGGCATGAACACTGAAGCTTTCTTT. This encodes CASITFGKGGMNTEAFF. Full variable domain (outside the CDR3, taken from reference TRBV28 and TRBJ1-1): DVKVTQSSRYLVKRTGEKVFLECVQDMDHENMFWYRQDPGLGLRLIYFSYDVKMKEKGDIPEGYSVSREKKERFSLILESASTNQTSMYLCASITFGKGGMNTEAFFGQGTRLTVV.

The rearrangement links TRBV11-2 to TRBJ1-1; tentatively, D is TRBD1 (5 bases). Germline V gives CDR1 SGHAT, CDR2 FQNNGV. The CDR3 runs 14 residues. Trimming left V 5 bases short and J 1 base short, with 11 bases between. The CDR3 protein is CASSPIGQNTEAFF. The CDR3 nucleotides read TGTGCCAGCAGCCCAATCGGACAGAACACTGAAGCTTTCTTT.

The J gene is TRBJ2-7, the V gene TRBV6-1; D call uncertain. Germline V gene lookup returns CDR1 MNHNS and CDR2 SASEGT. This CDR3 is 15 amino acids long. The V and J ends lost 7 bases and 3 bases respectively, with 19 bases between them. CDR3 nucleotide sequence: TGTGCCAGCAACTTCCCAAGAACAGCGAACTACGAGCAGTACTTC. This encodes CASNFPRTANYEQYF.

The gene calls are TRBV2 and TRBJ2-4, with 8 bases lining up with TRBD2. CDR1 and CDR2 (germline): SNHLY, FYNNEI. The CDR3 loop spans 15 amino acids. The V segment lost 4 bases and the J segment 6 bases; nucleotides outside the gene matches: 8. CDR3 DNA: TGTGCCAGCAGTGTTAGCGGGACACAGAGAAACATTCAGTACTTC. The encoded protein is CASSVSGTQRNIQYF.

The CDR3 spells CASSPQGNEKLFF. In DNA form, the CDR3 reads TGTGCCAGCAGCCCCCAGGGTAATGAAAAACTGTTTTTT. V and J are TRBV7-2 and TRBJ1-4; possibly TRBD1 for D (5 bases). V was trimmed by 5 bases and J by 4 bases, leaving 8 bases between them. The CDR3 extends over 13 amino acids. Germline CDR1 and CDR2: SGHTA and FQGNSA. The full variable domain, its missing parts supplied by reference TRBV7-2 and TRBJ1-4, is GAGVSQSPSNKVTEKGKDVELRCDPISGHTALYWYRQSLGQGLEFLIYFQGNSAPDKSGLPSDRFSAERTGGSVSTLTIQRTQQEDSAVYLCASSPQGNEKLFFGSGTQLSVL.

The CDR3 nucleotides read TGTGCCAGCAGTCTAGCGGAAAGCACAGATACGCAGTATTTT. It specifies CASSLAESTDTQYF. This chain connects TRBV6-1 to TRBJ2-3; TRBD2 agrees at 7 bases. The CDR3 is 14 residues long. The V gene end was trimmed by 5 bases and the J gene end by 0 bases; junction bases not matched to a gene: 2. Germline lookup yields CDR1 MNHNS and CDR2 SASEGT.

The chain has TRBV2 and TRBJ2-1; 11 bases are shared with TRBD2. The germline gives CDR1 SNHLY, CDR2 FYNNEI. V was pared by 10 bases and J by 7 bases, with 12 bases of the junction left unmatched. The CDR3 covers 15 residues. CDR3 nucleotides: TGTGCCACCCTACTAGCGGGAGTTTTTTTGAATGAGCAGTTCTTC. Encoded protein: CATLLAGVFLNEQFF.

CDR3 DNA sequence: TGTGCCAGCAGCTTAGGTTTCATGGGGCAATCCTACGAGCAGTACTTC. It translates to CASSLGFMGQSYEQYF. This chain links TRBV11-2 with TRBJ2-7; D may be TRBD1 (5 bases). Germline V lookup: CDR1 SGHAT, CDR2 FQNNGV. With 1 base removed from V and 1 base from J, the gap between germline ends came to 14 bases. The CDR3 runs 16 residues.

The chain has TRBV5-6 and TRBJ2-7; TRBD1 agrees at 7 bases. Germline CDR1 is SGHDT and CDR2 is YYEEEE. The length of the CDR3 is 15 residues. V dropped 1 base and J dropped 2; count of bases not matched to a gene: 6. CDR3 sequence (DNA): TGTGCCAGCAGCTTGCTAGGACAGGAGGCCTACGAGCAGTACTTC. Residues: CASSLLGQEAYEQYF.

The V call is TRBV18, the J call TRBJ2-7; D is unresolved. The germline V and J ends were trimmed by 6 bases and 3 bases, with 9 bases remaining between them. This CDR3 is built from 12 residues. The V gene's germline CDR1 is KGHSH and CDR2 LQKENI. The CDR3 DNA sequence: TGTGCCAGCTCTTCTACAGACTACGAGCAGTACTTC. It is translated as CASSSTDYEQYF.

This chain joins TRBV5-1 and TRBJ2-1; 8 positions match TRBD2. Germline CDR1 SGHRS, CDR2 YFSETQ. The CDR3 covers 14 residues. The trim removed 4 bases at V and 10 bases at J, leaving 10 bases unmatched. The CDR3 sequence is CASSPPGREGEQFF. DNA of the CDR3: TGCGCCAGCAGCCCCCCCGGGAGGGAGGGCGAGCAGTTCTTC.

The chain recombines TRBV5-1 with TRBJ1-1; no clear D. V lost 2 bases, J lost 5 bases, and 13 bases lay in between. The CDR3 has 14 residues. Per germline, CDR1 SGHRS and CDR2 YFSETQ. CDR3 loop: CASSFSGEGTEAFF. DNA for the CDR3: TGCGCCAGCAGCTTTTCTGGGGAAGGGACTGAAGCTTTCTTT. Variable domain in full (rest from reference TRBV5-1 and TRBJ1-1): KAGVTQTPRYLIKTRGQQVTLSCSPISGHRSVSWYQQTPGQGLQFLFEYFSETQRNKGNFPGRFSGRQFSNSRSEMNVSTLELGDSALYLCASSFSGEGTEAFFGQGTRLTVV.

The rearrangement links TRBV10-3 to TRBJ1-2; 7 bases match TRBD1. The CDR3 has 13 residues. Germline CDR1 is ENHRY and CDR2 is SYGVKD. V trimming: 2 bases; J trimming: 5 bases; junction bases outside the gene matches: 2. CDR3 region: CAISEETGYGYTF. For the CDR3, the DNA is TGTGCCATCAGTGAGGAGACAGGGTATGGCTACACCTTC.

CDR3 coding DNA: TGTGCCAGCAGCCATGGAACCGGGGAGCTGTTTTTT. Its translation: CASSHGTGELFF. V is TRBV14 and J is TRBJ2-2; no definite D call. CDR3 length: 12 residues. Germline V lookup: CDR1 SGHDN, CDR2 FVKESK. The V and J ends lost 3 bases and 5 bases respectively, with 4 bases between them.

The CDR3 sequence is CASTRTGFYGYTF. Here the CDR3 DNA reads TGTGCCAGCACTCGGACAGGGTTTTATGGCTACACCTTC. This chain uses TRBV6-5 with TRBJ1-2; 8 nucleotides align to TRBD1. The CDR3 sequence is 13 residues long. Germline loops: CDR1 MNHEY, CDR2 SVGAGI. V dropped 7 bases and J dropped 5; count of bases not matched to a gene: 6.

V is TRBV19 and J is TRBJ2-1, with 7 bases that match TRBD1. The CDR3 is 15 amino acids. The V and J ends lost 3 bases and 0 bases, in that order; junction bases with no gene match: 2. From germline, CDR1 is LNHDA and CDR2 SQIVND (reference sequence). CDR3 loop: CASSIGQDSYNEQFF. The CDR3 nucleotides read TGTGCCAGTAGTATCGGACAGGACTCCTACAATGAGCAGTTCTTC.

The V and J genes are TRBV29-1 and TRBJ2-1, with TRBD2 matching 7 bases. Germline V gives CDR1 SQVTM, CDR2 ANQGSEA. This CDR3 is built from 13 residues. With V trimmed by 5 bases and J by 4 bases, 5 bases remained unmatched. CDR3 sequence (DNA): TGCAGCGTTCGAGAGCGGGGATACAATGAGCAGTTCTTC. Its translation is CSVRERGYNEQFF.

This clone was observed once. This sequence joins TRBV19 and TRBJ2-1; the match to TRBD2 covers 7 bases. The CDR3 contains 15 residues. Trimming took 7 bases from V and 5 from J; bases not matched to a gene: 11. Germline V gives CDR1 LNHDA, CDR2 SQIVND (reference sequence). The CDR3 DNA sequence: TGTGCCAGTACCGATGGGGGACTATATGACAATGAGCAGTTCTTC. Translating it yields CASTDGGLYDNEQFF. Filled out from reference TRBV19 and TRBJ2-1, the complete variable domain reads DGGITQSPKYLFRKEGQNVTLSCEQNLNHDAMYWYRQDPGQGLRLIYYSQIVNDFQKGDIAEGYSVSREKKESFPLTVTSAQKNPTAFYLCASTDGGLYDNEQFFGPGTRLTVL.